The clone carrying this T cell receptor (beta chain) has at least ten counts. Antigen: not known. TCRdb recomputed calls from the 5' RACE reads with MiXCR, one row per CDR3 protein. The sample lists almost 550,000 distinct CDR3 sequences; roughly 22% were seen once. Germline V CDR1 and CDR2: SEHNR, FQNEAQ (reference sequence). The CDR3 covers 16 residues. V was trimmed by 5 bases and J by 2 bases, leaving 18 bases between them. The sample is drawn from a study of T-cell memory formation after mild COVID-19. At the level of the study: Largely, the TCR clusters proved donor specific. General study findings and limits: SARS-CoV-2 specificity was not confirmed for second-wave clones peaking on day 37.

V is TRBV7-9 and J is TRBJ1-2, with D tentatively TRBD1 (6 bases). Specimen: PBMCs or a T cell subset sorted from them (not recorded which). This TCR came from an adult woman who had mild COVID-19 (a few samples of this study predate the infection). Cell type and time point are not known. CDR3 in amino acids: CASSRGPQGVNYGYTF. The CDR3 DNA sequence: TGTGCCAGCAGCCGAGGGCCACAGGGAGTGAACTATGGCTACACCTTC.